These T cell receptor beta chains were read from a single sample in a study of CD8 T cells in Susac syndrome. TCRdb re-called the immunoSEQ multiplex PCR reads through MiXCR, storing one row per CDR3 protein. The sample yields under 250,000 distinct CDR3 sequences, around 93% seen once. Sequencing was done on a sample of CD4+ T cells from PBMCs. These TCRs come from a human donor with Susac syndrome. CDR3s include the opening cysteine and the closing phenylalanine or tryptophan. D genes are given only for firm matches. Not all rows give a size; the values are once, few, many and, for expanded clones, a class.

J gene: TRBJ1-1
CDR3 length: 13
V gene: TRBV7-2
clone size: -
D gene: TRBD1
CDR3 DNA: TGTGCCAGCGAGCGGGACAGGGACACTGAAGCTTTCTTT
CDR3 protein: CASERDRDTEAFF

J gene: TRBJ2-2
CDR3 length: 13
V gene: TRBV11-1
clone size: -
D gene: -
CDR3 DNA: TGTGCCAGCAGCTTAAAGACAGCCGGGGAGCTGTTTTTT
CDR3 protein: CASSLKTAGELFF

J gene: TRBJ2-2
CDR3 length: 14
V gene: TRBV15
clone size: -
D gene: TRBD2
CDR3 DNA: TGTGCCACCAGCAGAGGGGGGGGAACCGGGGAGCTGTTTTTT
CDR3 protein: CATSRGGGTGELFF

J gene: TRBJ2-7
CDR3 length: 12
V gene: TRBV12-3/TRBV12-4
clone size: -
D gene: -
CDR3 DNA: TGTGCCAGCAGCCCCGGATTCTACGAGCAGTACTTC
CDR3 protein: CASSPGFYEQYF

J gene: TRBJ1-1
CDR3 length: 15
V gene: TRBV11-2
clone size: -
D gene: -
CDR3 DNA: TGTGCCAGCAGCCCCTCCGGGACCTTGAACACTGAAGCTTTCTTT
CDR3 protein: CASSPSGTLNTEAFF

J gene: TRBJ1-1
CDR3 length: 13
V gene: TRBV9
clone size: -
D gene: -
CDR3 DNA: TGTGCCAGCAGCGTAGCTCCGGGGACTGAAGCTTTCTTT
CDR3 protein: CASSVAPGTEAFF

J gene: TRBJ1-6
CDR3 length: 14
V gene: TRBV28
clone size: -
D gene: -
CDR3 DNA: TGTGCCAGCCGCCTCGGGGTAAAGAATTCACCCCTCCACTTT
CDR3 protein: CASRLGVKNSPLHF

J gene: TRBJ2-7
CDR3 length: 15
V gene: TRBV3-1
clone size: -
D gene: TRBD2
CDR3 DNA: TGTGCCAGCAGCCAGCCCGGGACGGGGGGCTACGAGCAGTACTTC
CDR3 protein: CASSQPGTGGYEQYF

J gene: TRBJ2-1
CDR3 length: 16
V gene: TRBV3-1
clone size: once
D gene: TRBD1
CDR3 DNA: TGTGCCAGCAGCCTCAGGGGGGGACAGGGGGGGAATGAGCAGTTCTTC
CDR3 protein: CASSLRGGQGGNEQFF

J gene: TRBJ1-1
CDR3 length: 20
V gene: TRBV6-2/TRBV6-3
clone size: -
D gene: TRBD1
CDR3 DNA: TGTGCCAGCCAAATTAAAGCCCGCCGGACAGGGGATCTTATGAACACTGAAGCTTTCTTT
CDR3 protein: CASQIKARRTGDLMNTEAFF

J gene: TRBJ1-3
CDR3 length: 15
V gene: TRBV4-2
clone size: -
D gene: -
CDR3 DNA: TGTGCCAGCAGCATAACAGGGAGCTCTGGAAACACCATATATTTT
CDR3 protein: CASSITGSSGNTIYF

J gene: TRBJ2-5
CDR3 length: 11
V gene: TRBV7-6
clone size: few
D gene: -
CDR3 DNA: TGTGCCAGCAGCCAACAAGAGACCCAGTACTTC
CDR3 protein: CASSQQETQYF

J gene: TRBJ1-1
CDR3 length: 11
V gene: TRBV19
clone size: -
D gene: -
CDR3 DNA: TGTGCCAGTAGGGAGGGGAGGGGAACTTTCTTT
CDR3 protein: CASREGRGTFF

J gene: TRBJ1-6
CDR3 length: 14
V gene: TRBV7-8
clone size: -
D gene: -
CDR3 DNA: TGTGCCAGCAGCCTCCTAGTCACAAATTCACCCCTCCACTTT
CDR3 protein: CASSLLVTNSPLHF

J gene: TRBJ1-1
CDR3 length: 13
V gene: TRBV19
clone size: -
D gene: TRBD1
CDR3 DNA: TGTGCCAGTAGAAGGACAGGGACCACTGAAGCTTTCTTT
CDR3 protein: CASRRTGTTEAFF

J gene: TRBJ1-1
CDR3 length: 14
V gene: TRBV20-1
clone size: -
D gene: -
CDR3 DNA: TGCAGTGCTAGGCGCTCAGGGTTGGACACTGAAGCTTTCTTT
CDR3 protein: CSARRSGLDTEAFF

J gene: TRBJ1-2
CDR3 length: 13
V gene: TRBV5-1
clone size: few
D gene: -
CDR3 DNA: TGCGCCAGCAGCCAGGACGGGAACTATGGCTACACCTTC
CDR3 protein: CASSQDGNYGYTF

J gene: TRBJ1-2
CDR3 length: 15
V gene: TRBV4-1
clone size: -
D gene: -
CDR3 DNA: TGCGCCAGCAGCCAAGATCGGCCAGGGAACTATGGCTACACCTTC
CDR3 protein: CASSQDRPGNYGYTF

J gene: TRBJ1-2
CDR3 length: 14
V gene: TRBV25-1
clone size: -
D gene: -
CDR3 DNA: TGTGCCAGCAGTCCCCCGGACAGTGGTGATGGCTACACCTTC
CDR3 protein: CASSPPDSGDGYTF

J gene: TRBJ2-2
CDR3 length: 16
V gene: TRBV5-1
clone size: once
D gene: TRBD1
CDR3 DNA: TGCGCCAGCAGCTTGTCCGGGACAGGGCTTTCCGGGGAGCTGTTTTTT
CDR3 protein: CASSLSGTGLSGELFF

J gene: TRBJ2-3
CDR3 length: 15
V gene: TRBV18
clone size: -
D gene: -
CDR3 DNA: TGTGCCAGCTCCCCCGGGACACCGTCCACAGATACGCAGTATTTT
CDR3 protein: CASSPGTPSTDTQYF

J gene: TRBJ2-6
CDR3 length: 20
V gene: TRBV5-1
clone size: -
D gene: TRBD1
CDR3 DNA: TGCGCCAGCAGAAGTCTACCGGACAGGGGAAAAGGTCCTGGGGCCAACGTCCTGACTTTC
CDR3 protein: CASRSLPDRGKGPGANVLTF

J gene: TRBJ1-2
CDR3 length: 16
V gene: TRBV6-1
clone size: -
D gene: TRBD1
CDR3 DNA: TGTGCCAGCAGTAATACAGGGGGCTTCGGGATTTTTGGCTACACCTTC
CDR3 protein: CASSNTGGFGIFGYTF

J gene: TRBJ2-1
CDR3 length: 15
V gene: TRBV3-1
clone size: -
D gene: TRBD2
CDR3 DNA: TGTGCCAGCAGCCAAGCGGCTAGCGGGTACAATGAGCAGTTCTTC
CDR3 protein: CASSQAASGYNEQFF